This T cell receptor beta chain is drawn from a study of T-cell reconstitution after alpha-beta-depleted transplantation in children. This sample's TCRbeta library carried unique molecular identifier barcodes. TCRdb re-derived calls from the PCR reads in MiXCR, one entry per CDR3 protein. The sample yields 550,000 to 600,000 distinct CDR3 sequences, about 21% seen once. Germline V lookup: CDR1 KGHSH, CDR2 LQKENI. The CDR3 consists of 16 residues. Trimming took 3 bases from V and 7 from J, leaving 19 bases between them. Study results and limitations: A year had passed since transplant, and T-cell counts and diversity by then came mostly from newly produced T cells. Roughly two months post-transplant, alpha-beta T cells reportedly originated from several hundred graft clones that had expanded. Surviving recipient T cells and thymic progenitors underlay high day-60 TCRbeta diversity in some patients.

Note on this clonotype: Its antigen is unknown.

J is TRBJ2-1 and V is TRBV18; possibly TRBD1 or TRBD2 for D (5 bases each). The specimen was PBMCs, mostly from graft donor cells, collected 360 days after TCRalphabeta/CD19-depleted stem cell transplant. The sequence was obtained from a boy in the first two years of life who had a stem cell transplant for acute myeloid leukemia, so the T cells may come from the graft donor. CDR3 protein: CASSPGTLSNRNEQFF. The CDR3 nucleotides are TGTGCCAGCTCACCGGGGACGCTCAGCAACCGGAATGAGCAGTTCTTC.